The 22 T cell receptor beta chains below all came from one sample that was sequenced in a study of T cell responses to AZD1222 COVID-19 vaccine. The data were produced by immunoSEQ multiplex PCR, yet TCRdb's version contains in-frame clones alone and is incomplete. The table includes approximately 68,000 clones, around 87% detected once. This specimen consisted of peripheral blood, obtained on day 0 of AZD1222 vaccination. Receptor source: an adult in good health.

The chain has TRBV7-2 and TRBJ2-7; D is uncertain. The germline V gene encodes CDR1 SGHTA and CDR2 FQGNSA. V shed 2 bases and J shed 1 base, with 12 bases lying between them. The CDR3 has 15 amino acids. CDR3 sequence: CASSLLSTESYEQYF. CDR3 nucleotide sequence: TGTGCCAGCAGCTTACTATCGACTGAGTCCTACGAGCAGTACTTC.

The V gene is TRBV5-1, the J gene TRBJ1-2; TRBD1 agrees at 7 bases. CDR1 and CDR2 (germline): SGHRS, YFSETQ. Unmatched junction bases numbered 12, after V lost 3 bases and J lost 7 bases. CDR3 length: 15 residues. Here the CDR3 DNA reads TGCGCCAGCAGCTACTCTCTTACAGGGGACGGTGGCTACACCTTC. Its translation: CASSYSLTGDGGYTF.

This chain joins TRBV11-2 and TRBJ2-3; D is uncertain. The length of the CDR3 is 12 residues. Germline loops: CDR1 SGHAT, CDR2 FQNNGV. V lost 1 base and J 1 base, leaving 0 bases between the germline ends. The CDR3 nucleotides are TGTGCCAGCAGCTTAGGCACAGATACGCAGTATTTT. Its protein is CASSLGTDTQYF.

CDR3 residues: CASSGEFTVEAFF. DNA for the CDR3: TGCGCCAGCAGCGGAGAATTTACAGTTGAAGCTTTCTTT. The chain links TRBV5-1 to TRBJ1-1; D uncertain. The CDR3 is 13 residues long. Trimming stripped 4 bases from V and 7 bases from J, with 14 bases between. Germline CDR1 and CDR2: SGHRS and YFSETQ.

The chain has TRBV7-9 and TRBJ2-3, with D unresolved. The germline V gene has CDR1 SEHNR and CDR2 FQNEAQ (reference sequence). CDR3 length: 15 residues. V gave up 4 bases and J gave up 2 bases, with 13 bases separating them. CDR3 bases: TGTGCCAGCAGCTACCCGTTGGACGTCACAGATACGCAGTATTTT. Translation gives CASSYPLDVTDTQYF.

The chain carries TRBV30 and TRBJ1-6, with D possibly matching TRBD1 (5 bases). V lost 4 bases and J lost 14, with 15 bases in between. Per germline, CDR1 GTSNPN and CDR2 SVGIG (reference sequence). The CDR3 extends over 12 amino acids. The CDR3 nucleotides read TGTGCCTGGAACCCTGGGGGAAGATCCCTCCACTTT. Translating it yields CAWNPGGRSLHF.

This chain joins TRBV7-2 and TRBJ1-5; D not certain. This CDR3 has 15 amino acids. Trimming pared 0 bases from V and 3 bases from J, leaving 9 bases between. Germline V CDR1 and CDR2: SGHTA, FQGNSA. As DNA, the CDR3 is TGTGCCAGCAGCTTAGCGTCAGAATTCAATCAGCCCCAGCATTTT. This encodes CASSLASEFNQPQHF.

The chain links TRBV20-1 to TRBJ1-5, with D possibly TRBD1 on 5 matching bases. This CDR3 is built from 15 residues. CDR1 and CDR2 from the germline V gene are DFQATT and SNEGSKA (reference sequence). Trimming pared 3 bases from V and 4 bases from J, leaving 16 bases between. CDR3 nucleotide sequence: TGCAGTGCTAGTGGGTTCAACAGGTTTAATCAGCCCCAGCATTTT. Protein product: CSASGFNRFNQPQHF.

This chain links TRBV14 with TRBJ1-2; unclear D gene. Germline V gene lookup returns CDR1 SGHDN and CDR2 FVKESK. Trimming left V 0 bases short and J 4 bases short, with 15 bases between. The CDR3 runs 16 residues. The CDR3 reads CASSQDLDQASYGYTF. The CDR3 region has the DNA TGTGCCAGCAGCCAAGATCTAGACCAAGCCTCCTATGGCTACACCTTC.

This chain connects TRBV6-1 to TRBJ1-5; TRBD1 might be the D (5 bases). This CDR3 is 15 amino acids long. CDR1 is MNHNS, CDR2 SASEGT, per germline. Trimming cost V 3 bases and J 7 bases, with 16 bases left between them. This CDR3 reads CASSDRQAGVQPQHF. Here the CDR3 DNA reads TGTGCCAGCAGTGACCGCCAGGCGGGGGTCCAGCCCCAGCATTTT.

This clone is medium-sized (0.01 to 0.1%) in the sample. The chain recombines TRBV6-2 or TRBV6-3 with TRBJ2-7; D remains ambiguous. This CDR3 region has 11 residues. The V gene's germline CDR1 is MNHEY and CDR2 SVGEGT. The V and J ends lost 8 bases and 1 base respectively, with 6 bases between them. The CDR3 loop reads CASGLSYEQYF. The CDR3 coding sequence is TGTGCCAGCGGCCTTTCCTACGAGCAGTACTTC.

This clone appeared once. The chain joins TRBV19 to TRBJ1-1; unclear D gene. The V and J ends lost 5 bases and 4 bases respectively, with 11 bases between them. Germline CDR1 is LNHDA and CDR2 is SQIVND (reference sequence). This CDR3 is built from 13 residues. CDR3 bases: TGTGCCAGTAGTTCCGGGATGGGCACTGAAGCTTTCTTT. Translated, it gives CASSSGMGTEAFF.

The CDR3 nucleotides are TGTGCCAGCAGCCAAGTCCCGGGACAGGGGCCGAGAAGCTATGGCTACACCTTC. Amino acid sequence: CASSQVPGQGPRSYGYTF. This chain uses TRBV14 with TRBJ1-2, with TRBD1 matching 10 bases. There are 18 residues in the CDR3. CDR1 SGHDN and CDR2 FVKESK come from the germline V gene. J lost 4 bases, V lost 1 base, and 12 bases had no gene match.

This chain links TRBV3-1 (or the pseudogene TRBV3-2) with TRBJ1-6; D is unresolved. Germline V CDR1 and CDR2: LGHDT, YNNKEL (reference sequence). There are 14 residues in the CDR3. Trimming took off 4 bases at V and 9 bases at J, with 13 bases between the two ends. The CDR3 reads CASSPSLRGSPLHF. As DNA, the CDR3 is TGTGCCAGCAGCCCGTCGTTACGAGGTTCACCCCTCCACTTT.

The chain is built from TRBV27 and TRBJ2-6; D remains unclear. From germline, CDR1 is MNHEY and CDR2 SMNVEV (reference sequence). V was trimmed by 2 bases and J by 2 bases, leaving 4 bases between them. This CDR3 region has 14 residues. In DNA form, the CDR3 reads TGTGCCAGCAGTTTACTCACTGGGGCCAACGTCCTGACTTTC. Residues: CASSLLTGANVLTF.

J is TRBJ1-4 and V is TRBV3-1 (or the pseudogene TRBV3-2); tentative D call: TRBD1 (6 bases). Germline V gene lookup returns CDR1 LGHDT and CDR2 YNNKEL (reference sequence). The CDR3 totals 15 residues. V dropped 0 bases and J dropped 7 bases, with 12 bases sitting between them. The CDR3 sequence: CASSQDPGASEKLFF. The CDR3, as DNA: TGTGCCAGCAGCCAAGATCCGGGGGCGAGTGAAAAACTGTTTTTT.

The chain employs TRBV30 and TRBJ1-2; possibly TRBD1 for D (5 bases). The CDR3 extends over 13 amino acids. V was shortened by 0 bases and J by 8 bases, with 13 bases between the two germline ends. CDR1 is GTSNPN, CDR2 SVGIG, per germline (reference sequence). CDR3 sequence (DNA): TGTGCCTGGAGTGTAGGCGGGGCGAGGGGCTACACCTTC. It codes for CAWSVGGARGYTF.

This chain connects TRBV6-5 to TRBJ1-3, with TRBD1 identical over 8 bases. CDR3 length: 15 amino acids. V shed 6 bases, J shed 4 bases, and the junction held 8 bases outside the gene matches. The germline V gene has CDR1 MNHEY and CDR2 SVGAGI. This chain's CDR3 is CASSRQGNAGNTIYF. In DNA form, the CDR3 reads TGTGCCAGCAGCCGACAGGGGAATGCAGGAAACACCATATATTTT.

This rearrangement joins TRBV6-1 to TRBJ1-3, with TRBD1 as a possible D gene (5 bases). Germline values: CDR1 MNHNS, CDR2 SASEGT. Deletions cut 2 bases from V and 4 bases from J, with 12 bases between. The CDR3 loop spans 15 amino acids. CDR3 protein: CASSEWVTEGNTIYF. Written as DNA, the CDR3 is TGTGCCAGCAGTGAATGGGTGACAGAAGGAAACACCATATATTTT.

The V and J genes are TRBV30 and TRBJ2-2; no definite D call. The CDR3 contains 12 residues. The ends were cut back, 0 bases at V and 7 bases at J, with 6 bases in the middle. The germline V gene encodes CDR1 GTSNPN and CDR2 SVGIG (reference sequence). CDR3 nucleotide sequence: TGTGCCTGGAGTGTCGGTCGCGGGGAGCTGTTTTTT. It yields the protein CAWSVGRGELFF.

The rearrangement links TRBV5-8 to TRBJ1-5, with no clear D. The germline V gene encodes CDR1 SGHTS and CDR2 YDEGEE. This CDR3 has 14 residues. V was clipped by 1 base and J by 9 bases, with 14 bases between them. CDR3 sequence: CASSLSDATTPQHF. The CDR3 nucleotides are TGTGCCAGCAGCTTGTCGGACGCTACAACGCCCCAGCATTTT.

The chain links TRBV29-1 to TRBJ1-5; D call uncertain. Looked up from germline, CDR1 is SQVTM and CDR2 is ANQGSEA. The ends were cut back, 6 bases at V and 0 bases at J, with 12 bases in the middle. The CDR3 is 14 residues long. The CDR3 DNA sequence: TGCAGCGTGCAAACAGCTAATAGCAATCAGCCCCAGCATTTT. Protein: CSVQTANSNQPQHF. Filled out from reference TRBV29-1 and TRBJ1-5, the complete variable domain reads SAVISQKPSRDICQRGTSLTIQCQVDSQVTMMFWYRQQPGQSLTLIATANQGSEATYESGFVIDKFPISRPNLTFSTLTVSNMSPEDSSIYLCSVQTANSNQPQHFGDGTRLSIL.